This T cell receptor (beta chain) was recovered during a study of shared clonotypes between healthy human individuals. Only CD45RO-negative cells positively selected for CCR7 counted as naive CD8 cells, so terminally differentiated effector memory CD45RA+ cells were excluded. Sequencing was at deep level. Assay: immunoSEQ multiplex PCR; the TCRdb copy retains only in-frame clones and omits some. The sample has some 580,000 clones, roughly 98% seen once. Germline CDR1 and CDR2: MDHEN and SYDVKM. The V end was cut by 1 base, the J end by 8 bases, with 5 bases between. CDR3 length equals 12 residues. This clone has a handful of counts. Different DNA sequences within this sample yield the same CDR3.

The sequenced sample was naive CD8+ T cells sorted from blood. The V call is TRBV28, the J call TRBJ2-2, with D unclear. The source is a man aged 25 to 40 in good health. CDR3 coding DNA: TGTGCCAGCAGTTTATTCGGTGGGGAGCTGTTTTTT. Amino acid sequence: CASSLFGGELFF.